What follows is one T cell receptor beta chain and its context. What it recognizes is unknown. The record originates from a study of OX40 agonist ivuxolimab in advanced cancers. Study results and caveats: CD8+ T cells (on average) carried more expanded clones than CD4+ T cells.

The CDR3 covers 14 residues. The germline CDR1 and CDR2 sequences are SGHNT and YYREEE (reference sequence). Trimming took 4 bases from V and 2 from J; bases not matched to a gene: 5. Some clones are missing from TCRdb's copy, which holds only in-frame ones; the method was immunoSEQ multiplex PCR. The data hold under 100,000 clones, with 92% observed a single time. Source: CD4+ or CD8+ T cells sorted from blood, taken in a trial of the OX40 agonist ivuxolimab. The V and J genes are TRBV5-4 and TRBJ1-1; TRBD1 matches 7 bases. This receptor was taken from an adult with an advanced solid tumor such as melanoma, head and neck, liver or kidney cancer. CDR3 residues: CASSPGQINTEAFF. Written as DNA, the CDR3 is TGTGCCAGCAGCCCGGGACAGATAAACACTGAAGCTTTCTTT. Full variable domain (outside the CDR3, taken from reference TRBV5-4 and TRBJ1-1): ETGVTQSPTHLIKTRGQQVTLRCSSQSGHNTVSWYQQALGQGPQFIFQYYREEENGRGNFPPRFSGLQFPNYSSELNVNALELDDSALYLCASSPGQINTEAFFGQGTRLTVV.